This T cell receptor beta chain was recorded in a study of T cells in Graves' hyperthyroidism and ophthalmopathy. V lost 1 base, J lost 5 bases, and 5 bases stayed unmatched. The germline CDR1 and CDR2 sequences are SGHDT and YYEEEE. This CDR3 has 14 residues. Researchers amplified the TCR beta CDR3 regions from RNA transcripts. During a first-round RT-PCR of the TCR CDR3, the HTBI primer set was used. MiXCR was run by TCRdb on the multiplex PCR reads, yielding one entry per CDR3 protein. This sample has under 350,000 distinct CDR3 sequences, with roughly 20% found just once. Sequencing was performed on blood. The rearrangement links TRBV5-6 to TRBJ1-1; the match to TRBD1 covers 7 bases. The TCR sequence derives from a woman aged 45-65 years with Graves' hyperthyroidism. This chain's CDR3 is CASSLKQGSTEAFF. The CDR3 DNA follows: TGTGCCAGCAGCTTGAAACAGGGGAGTACTGAAGCTTTCTTT.